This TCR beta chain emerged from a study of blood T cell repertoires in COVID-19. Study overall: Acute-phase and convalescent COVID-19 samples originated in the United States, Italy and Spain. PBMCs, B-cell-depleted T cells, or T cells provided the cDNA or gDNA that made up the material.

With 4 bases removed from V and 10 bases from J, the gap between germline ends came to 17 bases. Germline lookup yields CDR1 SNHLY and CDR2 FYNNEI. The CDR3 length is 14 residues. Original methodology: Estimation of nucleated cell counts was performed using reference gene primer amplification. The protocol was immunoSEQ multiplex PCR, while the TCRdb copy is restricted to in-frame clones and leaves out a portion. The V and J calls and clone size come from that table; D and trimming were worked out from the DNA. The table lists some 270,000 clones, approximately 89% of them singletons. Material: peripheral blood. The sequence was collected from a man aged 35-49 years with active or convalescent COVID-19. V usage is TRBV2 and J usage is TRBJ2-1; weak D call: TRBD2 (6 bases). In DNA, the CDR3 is TGTGCCAGCAGTGTCGGGGGTCCCGCGGGAGAGCAGTTCTTC. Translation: CASSVGGPAGEQFF.